The entry below describes one TCR beta chain. Antigen: not known. Molecular barcoding with unique molecular identifiers was used for the TCRbeta library. TCRdb reanalysed the PCR reads using MiXCR and keeps one entry per CDR3 protein. The top ten clones hold about 28% of a sample with about a million distinct CDR3 sequences, about 29% of them seen once. The sample comes from a study of T-cell reconstitution after alpha-beta-depleted transplantation in children. Whole-study results and caveats: Several hundred expanded graft clones reportedly gave rise to the alpha-beta T cells present about two months after transplant.

The sequence derives from a boy under two years old who had a stem cell transplant for SCID, so the T cells may come from the graft donor. This material consisted of PBMCs, mostly from graft donor cells, taken 360 days after TCRalphabeta/CD19-depleted stem cell transplant.

The CDR3 loop is CASSFGDRETQYF. CDR3 bases: TGCGCCAGCAGCTTCGGGGATAGGGAGACCCAGTACTTC. The genes are TRBV5-1 and TRBJ2-5; tentatively, D is TRBD2 (5 bases). The CDR3 length is 13 residues. V was trimmed by 2 bases and J by 5 bases, leaving 10 bases between them. CDR1 and CDR2 from the germline V gene are SGHRS and YFSETQ.